The clone carrying this T cell receptor (beta chain) was recorded only once. This CDR3 is 13 amino acids long. Germline-derived CDR1 and CDR2 are MDHEN and SYDVKM. V shed 6 bases and J 3 bases; nucleotides not matched to a gene: 4. This sample stems from a study of beta chain features in type 1 diabetes. Sequencing targeted expressed TCRB transcripts, as all isolated RNA had been reverse transcribed. The protocol was immunoSEQ multiplex PCR, while the TCRdb copy is restricted to in-frame clones and leaves out a portion. The data show under 950,000 clones, with roughly a sixth seen just once and about 0.02% held by the top ten.

The TCR sequence derives from a woman in her late teens or twenties in good health. The rearrangement joins TRBV28 to TRBJ1-2; 7 bases align to TRBD1. Sequenced: naive CD4+ T cells from blood. The DNA for the CDR3 is TGTGCCAGCAGAGCAGGGGGAGACTATGGCTACACCTTC. It translates to CASRAGGDYGYTF.